The clone carrying this TCR beta chain is a singleton in its sample. Its antigen is unknown. This sample was taken from a study of T cell clonotyping in hematopoietic cell transplantation. Using immunoSEQ multiplex PCR, the repertoire was profiled, and TCRdb retains in-frame clones only, with some absent. Among roughly 9,300 clones listed, 86% were seen once. Recipient blood drawn about 28 days pretransplant and days 30, 100, 180 after. The study's findings and limits: Higher Inverse Simpson Index values in graft donor and pretransplant recipient predicted broader posttransplant TCR diversity. No sorting was done, leaving CD4 and CD8 contributions mixed. Pathologically expanded recipient clonotypes increased progressively from day 30 to day 180 as diversity fell.

The receptor's source is a human patient who had an allogeneic stem cell transplant, so the T cells may come from the graft donor. The donor label of this sample is uncertain. Some clones in this sample may be carry-over from other donors' samples. The sequencing here drew on PBMCs, taken 180 days after allogeneic stem cell transplant.

The CDR3 bases are TGTGCCAGCAGGCCCCGAGAACAGGGCGGGGGCTACACCTTC. It translates to CASRPREQGGGYTF. This chain links TRBV27 with TRBJ1-2; possible D gene TRBD1, 6 bases. CDR1 is MNHEY, CDR2 SMNVEV, per germline (reference sequence). The CDR3 totals 14 residues. V lost 6 bases, J lost 8 bases, and 19 bases lay in between.